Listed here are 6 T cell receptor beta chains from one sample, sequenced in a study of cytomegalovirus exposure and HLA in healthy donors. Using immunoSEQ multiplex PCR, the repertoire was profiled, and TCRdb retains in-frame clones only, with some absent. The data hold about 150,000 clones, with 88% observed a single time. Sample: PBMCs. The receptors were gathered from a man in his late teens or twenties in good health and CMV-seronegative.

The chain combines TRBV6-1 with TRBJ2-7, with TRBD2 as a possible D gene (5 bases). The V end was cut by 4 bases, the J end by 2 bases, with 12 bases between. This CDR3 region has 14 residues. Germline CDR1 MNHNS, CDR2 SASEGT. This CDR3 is CASSVWSGPYEQYV. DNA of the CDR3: TGTGCCAGCAGTGTATGGAGCGGTCCCTACGAGCAGTACGTC.

CDR3: CASRQYEQYF. CDR3 in DNA: TGTGCCAGCAGACAGTACGAGCAGTACTTC. The V gene is TRBV28, the J gene TRBJ2-7; D call uncertain. The CDR3 sequence is 10 residues long. V lost 6 bases and J 4 bases, leaving 4 bases between the germline ends. The germline V gene has CDR1 MDHEN and CDR2 SYDVKM.

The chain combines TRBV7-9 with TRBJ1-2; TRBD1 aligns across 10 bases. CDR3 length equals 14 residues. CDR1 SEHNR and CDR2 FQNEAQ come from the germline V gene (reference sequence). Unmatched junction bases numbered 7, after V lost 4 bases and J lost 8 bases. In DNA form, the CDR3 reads TGTGCCAGCAGCTCATCCGGGACAGGGGAAGGCTACACCTTC. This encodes CASSSSGTGEGYTF.

CDR3 sequence reads: CASGTSRYNEQFF. In DNA, the CDR3 is TGTGCCAGCGGGACTAGCCGCTACAATGAGCAGTTCTTC. The rearrangement joins TRBV6-5 to TRBJ2-1; 9 bases agree with TRBD2. V dropped 8 bases and J dropped 3; count of bases not matched to a gene: 2. Germline lookup yields CDR1 MNHEY and CDR2 SVGAGI. The CDR3 extends over 13 amino acids.

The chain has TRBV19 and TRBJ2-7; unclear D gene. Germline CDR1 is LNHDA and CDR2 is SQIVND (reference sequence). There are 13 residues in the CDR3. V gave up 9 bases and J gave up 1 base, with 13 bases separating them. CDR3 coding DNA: TGTGCCAGCCCAAAGAGGCAGTCCTACGAGCAGTACGTC. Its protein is CASPKRQSYEQYV.

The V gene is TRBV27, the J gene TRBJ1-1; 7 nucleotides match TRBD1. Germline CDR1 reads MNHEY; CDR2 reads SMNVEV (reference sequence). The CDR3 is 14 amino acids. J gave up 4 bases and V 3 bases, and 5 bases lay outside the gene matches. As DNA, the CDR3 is TGTGCCAGCAGTTTCGGCAAGGGGGCCACTGAAGCTTTCTTT. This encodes CASSFGKGATEAFF.